These 11 T cell receptor beta chains share one sample of origin, sequenced in a study of blood T cell repertoires in COVID-19. Some clones are missing from TCRdb's copy, which holds only in-frame ones; the method was immunoSEQ multiplex PCR. The profile shows some 210,000 clones, roughly 90% of them singletons. The sample comprised peripheral blood. The receptors derive from a man aged 55 to 69 who had recovered from COVID-19.

The chain is built from TRBV19 and TRBJ1-2; 7 nucleotides line up with TRBD1. V was clipped by 2 bases and J by 8 bases; unmatched bases: 11. Germline lookup yields CDR1 LNHDA and CDR2 SQIVND (reference sequence). This CDR3 comprises 15 residues. CDR3 sequence reads: CASSISLGRGDGYTF. Written as DNA, the CDR3 is TGTGCCAGTAGTATAAGTTTGGGCAGGGGGGACGGCTACACCTTC. The full variable domain, in which reference TRBV19 and TRBJ1-2 provide the parts outside the CDR3, is DGGITQSPKYLFRKEGQNVTLSCEQNLNHDAMYWYRQDPGQGLRLIYYSQIVNDFQKGDIAEGYSVSREKKESFPLTVTSAQKNPTAFYLCASSISLGRGDGYTFGSGTRLTVV.

The chain carries TRBV7-3 and TRBJ2-1; 12 nucleotides align to TRBD2. J lost 2 bases, V lost 3 bases, and 11 bases had no gene match. Germline V gene data show CDR1 as SGHTA and CDR2 as FQGTGA. This CDR3 has 19 amino acids. CDR3 DNA sequence: TGTGCCAGCAGCTTTCCTAGCGGGAGGGCCCCCACCCCCTACAATGAGCAGTTCTTC. This translates into CASSFPSGRAPTPYNEQFF.

V gene TRBV19 combines with J gene TRBJ2-1, with D unclear. The CDR3 runs 13 residues. Trimming took off 1 base at V and 8 bases at J, with 9 bases between the two ends. Per the germline V gene, CDR1 is LNHDA and CDR2 is SQIVND (reference sequence). DNA of the CDR3: TGTGCCAGTAGTATAGGGGCATATTATGAGCAGTTCTTC. Residues: CASSIGAYYEQFF.

The chain employs TRBV19 and TRBJ1-2; TRBD1 aligns across 9 bases. The CDR3 is 14 residues long. The V gene's germline CDR1 is LNHDA and CDR2 SQIVND (reference sequence). Trimming took 2 bases from V and 7 from J; bases not matched to a gene: 5. This chain's CDR3 is CASSIISTGGGYTF. The CDR3 region has the DNA TGTGCCAGTAGTATAATTTCGACAGGGGGTGGCTACACCTTC.

The chain uses TRBV13 and TRBJ2-7, with D possibly being TRBD1 (5 bases). CDR1 is PRHDT and CDR2 is FYEKMQ in the germline V gene (reference sequence). The CDR3 extends over 14 amino acids. V dropped 3 bases and J dropped 0 bases, with 9 bases sitting between them. The CDR3 sequence is CASSLGGASYEQYF. The DNA for the CDR3 is TGTGCCAGCAGCTTGGGTGGGGCCTCCTACGAGCAGTACTTC.

V usage is TRBV2 and J usage is TRBJ2-7; TRBD1 matches 9 bases. CDR3 length: 14 amino acids. V was pared by 6 bases and J by 8 bases, with 11 bases of the junction left unmatched. Germline CDR1 and CDR2: SNHLY and FYNNEI. CDR3 DNA: TGTGCCAGCAGAGAGTCGGGACAGGGACCCCAGCAGTACTTC. Protein sequence: CASRESGQGPQQYF. Full variable domain (missing parts from reference TRBV2 and TRBJ2-7): EPEVTQTPSHQVTQMGQEVILRCVPISNHLYFYWYRQILGQKVEFLVSFYNNEISEKSEIFDDQFSVERPDGSNFTLKIRSTKLEDSAMYFCASRESGQGPQQYFGPGTRLTVT.

This chain joins TRBV2 and TRBJ2-3, with 13 bases lining up with TRBD2. Trimming at V came to 7 bases and at J to 4 bases, leaving 5 bases not matched to a gene. Germline-derived CDR1 and CDR2 are SNHLY and FYNNEI. The CDR3 length is 15 residues. CDR3 in amino acids: CASNRLAGGADTQYF. CDR3 DNA: TGTGCCAGCAACCGACTAGCGGGGGGTGCAGATACGCAGTATTTT.

The chain is built from TRBV4-3 and TRBJ1-5; no clear D. The CDR3 covers 14 residues. With 3 bases removed from V and 0 bases from J, the gap between germline ends came to 6 bases. Germline assignment: CDR1 LGHNA and CDR2 YSLEER. Here the CDR3 reads CASSQDYSNQPQHF. CDR3 sequence (DNA): TGCGCCAGCAGCCAGGACTATAGCAATCAGCCCCAGCATTTT.

This chain links TRBV7-3 with TRBJ2-1; TRBD2 agrees at 12 bases. Germline CDR1 is SGHTA and CDR2 is FQGTGA. V gave up 4 bases and J gave up 3 bases; unmatched junction bases: 7. This CDR3 has 17 residues. The chain's CDR3 is CASSSRPSGGVYNEQFF. Written as DNA, the CDR3 is TGTGCCAGCAGCTCCAGACCTAGCGGGGGGGTCTACAATGAGCAGTTCTTC.

The chain joins TRBV7-6 to TRBJ2-5, with 8 bases matching TRBD1. Germline CDR1 and CDR2: SGHVS and FNYEAQ. The V gene end was trimmed by 5 bases and the J gene end by 5 bases; junction bases not matched to a gene: 10. This CDR3 spans 15 amino acids. CDR3 DNA sequence: TGTGCCAGCAGCCGGACAGGGAATGGCAGGGAGACCCAGTACTTC. It yields the protein CASSRTGNGRETQYF.

The rearrangement uses TRBV3-1 (or the pseudogene TRBV3-2) and TRBJ2-7; D call uncertain. The CDR3 is made up of 13 amino acids. Germline V gives CDR1 LGHDT, CDR2 YNNKEL (reference sequence). V was cut by 3 bases and J by 3 bases, with 9 bases left in between. In nucleotides, the CDR3 is TGTGCCAGCAGCCATCGAGCCCTCTACGAGCAGTACTTC. Residues: CASSHRALYEQYF.